The clone carrying this TCR beta chain was seen many times. CDR3 and TCR beta VDJ profiling relied on a genomic DNA template. TCRdb re-derived calls from the reads in MiXCR, one entry per CDR3 protein. This table holds 150,000 to 180,000 distinct CDR3 sequences, approximately 52% found once. This entry belongs to a study of CD8+CD57+ T cells in acquired aplastic anemia. Study-wide background: The average for DNA from sorted CD4+ and CD8+ cells was 3 to 3.5 ug.

Flow cytometry had shown expanded CD8+CD57+ cells in the patients chosen for sequencing. The patients, all of them, had severe acquired aplastic anemia. What was sequenced was sorted CD4+, CD8+, or CD8+CD57+ T cells (not recorded which) from PBMCs. The source of this sequence is a human donor with aplastic anemia.

The CDR3 spells CASSYSGPGTEAFF. CDR3 in DNA: TGTGCCAGCAGTTACTCTGGACCGGGTACTGAAGCTTTCTTT. This sequence joins TRBV6-2 or TRBV6-3 and TRBJ1-1; D unresolved. The CDR3 has 14 residues. Germline V gene sequence: CDR1 MNHEY, CDR2 SVGEGT. V gave up 0 bases and J gave up 5 bases, with 10 bases separating them.